A selection of T cell receptor beta chains follows, all from one sample in a study of control samples from healthy donors and cancer patients. Profiled with immunoSEQ multiplex PCR; TCRdb holds only in-frame clones, not every one. The profile covers around 140,000 clones, with 92% appearing a single time and around 2.1% taken by the ten largest. The sequenced material came from blood. The origin of the receptors is a woman aged 45-60 years in good health. CDR3s include the opening cysteine and the closing phenylalanine or tryptophan. Size values are once, few and many counts, or a class for expanded clones, and some rows have none.

CDR3aa: CASMLSTNTGELFF; v_gene: TRBV6-5; abundance: once
CDR3aa: CAWSGRGGTGREKLFF; v_gene: TRBV30; abundance: -
CDR3aa: CASSLEGDSYEQYF; v_gene: TRBV5-1; abundance: -
CDR3aa: CAWRGVNTEAFF; v_gene: TRBV30; abundance: once
CDR3aa: CASSEWRGNGNQPQHF; v_gene: TRBV6-1; abundance: -
CDR3aa: CASSGGTNSNQPQHF; v_gene: TRBV7-8; abundance: -
CDR3aa: CASSLLAEYYNEQFF; v_gene: TRBV5-1; abundance: -
CDR3aa: CASSLAGAGNQPQHF; v_gene: TRBV5-1; abundance: -
CDR3aa: CASSAAVGQPGWENTQYF; v_gene: TRBV21-1; abundance: once
CDR3aa: CASSMGSGNTIYF; v_gene: TRBV7-9; abundance: -
CDR3aa: CASSQGLGYTYNEQFF; v_gene: TRBV4-1; abundance: -
CDR3aa: CASSLLGGGMDTQYF; v_gene: TRBV5-4; abundance: -
CDR3aa: CASSSRGVNTEAFF; v_gene: TRBV6-5; abundance: -
CDR3aa: CASSFEGVGEQYF; v_gene: TRBV12-3/TRBV12-4; abundance: -
CDR3aa: CASSDNYGYTF; v_gene: TRBV30; abundance: -
CDR3aa: CATSKGSGRGTGELFF; v_gene: TRBV15; abundance: -
CDR3aa: CASALLAGATDTQYF; v_gene: TRBV19; abundance: -
CDR3aa: CATSRDLSTDGYTF; v_gene: TRBV15; abundance: once
CDR3aa: CASSMNRGEKLFF; v_gene: TRBV19; abundance: -
CDR3aa: CASSDSAGGLNEQFF; v_gene: TRBV6-4; abundance: once
CDR3aa: CASSETHNTEAFF; v_gene: TRBV2; abundance: -
CDR3aa: CASQGTWDTEAFF; v_gene: TRBV28; abundance: -
CDR3aa: CASSFQGFQETQYF; v_gene: TRBV5-6; abundance: -
CDR3aa: CASSEPGQGRHEQFF; v_gene: TRBV25-1; abundance: -
CDR3aa: CSAGGTQGNYGYTF; v_gene: TRBV29-1; abundance: -
CDR3aa: CSVEDNPPGTEAFF; v_gene: TRBV29-1; abundance: once
CDR3aa: CASSLIYEQYF; v_gene: TRBV7-9; abundance: -
CDR3aa: CASSADRGRQETQYF; v_gene: TRBV2; abundance: -
CDR3aa: CAWSGQGSKPQHF; v_gene: TRBV30; abundance: -
CDR3aa: CASSQDPGNYGYTF; v_gene: TRBV3-1/TRBV3-2; abundance: -
CDR3aa: CASNADRVSYTF; v_gene: TRBV2; abundance: -
CDR3aa: CASSQDSASGSYEQYF; v_gene: TRBV4-2; abundance: -
CDR3aa: CASSRMGDGNEQYF; v_gene: TRBV3-1/TRBV3-2; abundance: few
CDR3aa: CASSQEGGGAKRGNTEAFF; v_gene: TRBV4-1; abundance: -
CDR3aa: CATSPGGDTEAFF; v_gene: TRBV15; abundance: few
CDR3aa: CASSLGVSYEQYF; v_gene: TRBV5-1; abundance: once
CDR3aa: CASSPEASGSYEQYF; v_gene: TRBV5-4; abundance: -
CDR3aa: CASSPLGGSLAYEQYF; v_gene: TRBV7-9; abundance: once
CDR3aa: CASSYGPINEKLFF; v_gene: TRBV6-2/TRBV6-3; abundance: -
CDR3aa: CAYRQGNTEAFF; v_gene: TRBV24-1; abundance: once
CDR3aa: CASKRGGNTEAFF; v_gene: TRBV25-1; abundance: -